These T cell receptor beta chains were read from a single sample in a study of blood T cell repertoires in COVID-19. Data came from immunoSEQ multiplex PCR; TCRdb stores just in-frame clones and leaves some out. The sample includes approximately 330,000 clones, 80% to 90% of them seen just once. Sequencing used PBMCs or T cells enriched from blood (not recorded which). These receptors originate from a woman aged 40 to 49 with acute COVID-19. Both conserved end residues are part of each CDR3. The order of the fields is V gene, J gene, clone size, CDR3 length, D gene, CDR3 protein, CDR3 DNA. D genes are given only for firm matches. Size is stated for part of the rows, as once, few or many counts, or as a class when the clone is expanded.

TRBV5-1	TRBJ1-1	NA	15	TRBD1	CASSSGQGMNTEAFF	TGCGCCAGCAGCTCGGGACAGGGCATGAACACTGAAGCTTTCTTT
TRBV7-6	TRBJ2-1	NA	15	NA	CASSTGLLEGGEQFF	TGTGCCAGCAGCACGGGGCTTTTAGAAGGGGGTGAGCAGTTCTTC
TRBV20-1	TRBJ1-2	NA	11	NA	CSPTGSYGYTF	TGCAGTCCTACCGGGTCCTATGGCTACACCTTC
TRBV25-1	TRBJ2-5	NA	13	NA	CASSRQGRETQYF	TGTGCCAGCAGTAGGCAGGGTAGGGAGACCCAGTACTTC
TRBV6-2/TRBV6-3	TRBJ2-7	NA	11	NA	CASSYHNEQYF	TGTGCCAGCAGTTACCACAACGAGCAGTACTTC
TRBV4-3	TRBJ1-1	NA	15	NA	CASSQDPAGGTEAFF	TGCGCCAGCAGCCAAGATCCGGCTGGAGGCACTGAAGCTTTCTTT
TRBV28	TRBJ2-1	NA	13	NA	CASLRWRDNEQFF	TGTGCCAGTTTGCGTTGGAGAGACAATGAGCAGTTCTTC
TRBV19	TRBJ1-5	NA	12	NA	CASSIVRQPQHF	TGTGCCAGTAGTATAGTGCGACAGCCCCAGCATTTT
TRBV5-5	TRBJ1-5	once	17	NA	CASSLAPNRAPNQPQHF	TGTGCCAGCAGCTTGGCCCCAAACAGGGCACCCAATCAGCCCCAGCATTTT
TRBV28	TRBJ1-2	NA	15	NA	CASSLGVTTTYGYTF	TGTGCCAGCAGTTTAGGAGTTACGACTACCTATGGCTACACCTTC
TRBV6-2/TRBV6-3	TRBJ1-4	NA	14	NA	CASSYSMGRTGEYF	TGTGCCAGCAGTTACTCGATGGGGAGGACTGGCGAGTATTTT
TRBV28	TRBJ2-7	NA	13	TRBD1	CASSRQGRVEQYF	TGTGCCAGCAGCCGACAGGGCCGGGTCGAGCAGTACTTC
TRBV5-8	TRBJ1-1	once	15	NA	CASSLSSPRATEAFF	TGTGCCAGCAGCTTGTCGTCACCGCGAGCCACTGAAGCTTTCTTT
TRBV18	TRBJ2-7	NA	14	NA	CASSLHSEGYEQYF	TGTGCCAGCTCACTGCATAGTGAGGGCTACGAGCAGTACTTC
TRBV5-4	TRBJ2-7	NA	12	NA	CASSLLSGEQYF	TGTGCCAGCAGCCTTCTTAGCGGCGAGCAGTACTTC
TRBV5-1	TRBJ2-1	once	13	TRBD1	CASNRDRNNEQFF	TGCGCCAGCAACCGGGACAGAAACAATGAGCAGTTCTTC
TRBV28	TRBJ1-2	NA	13	NA	CASSFAGAGGYTF	TGTGCCAGCAGTTTCGCGGGGGCGGGTGGCTACACCTTC
TRBV6-5	TRBJ1-6	NA	15	NA	CASTRGGQGNSPLHF	TGTGCCAGCACCAGAGGTGGGCAGGGGAATTCACCCCTCCACTTT
TRBV2	TRBJ1-2	few	12	NA	CASSSDNYGYTF	TGTGCCAGCAGTTCAGATAACTATGGCTACACCTTC
TRBV28	TRBJ1-4	NA	16	TRBD1	CASEMATGGLREKLFF	TGTGCCAGCGAAATGGCCACAGGGGGTTTAAGGGAAAAACTGTTTTTT
TRBV7-9	TRBJ1-2	NA	15	TRBD1	CASSLKGAHRYGYTF	TGTGCCAGCAGCTTAAAGGGGGCGCACCGCTATGGCTACACCTTC
TRBV7-3	TRBJ2-7	NA	13	NA	CASSRAVGGEQYF	TGTGCCAGCAGCAGGGCGGTAGGGGGCGAGCAGTACTTC
TRBV3-1/TRBV3-2	TRBJ2-5	NA	15	TRBD1	CASSQAPRTGALLNF	TGTGCCAGCAGCCAAGCACCCAGGACAGGGGCTCTCCTTAACTTC
TRBV27	TRBJ1-5	NA	14	NA	CASSDRTSNQPQHF	TGTGCCAGCAGTGACAGGACAAGCAATCAGCCCCAGCATTTT
TRBV7-2	TRBJ1-1	NA	14	NA	CASSSRGMNTEAFF	TGTGCCAGCAGCTCCCGAGGCATGAACACTGAAGCTTTCTTT
TRBV15	TRBJ2-4	NA	14	NA	CATGGDRDKNIQYF	TGTGCCACCGGCGGGGACCGCGACAAAAACATTCAGTACTTC
TRBV18	TRBJ2-3	NA	12	NA	CASSLESDTQYF	TGTGCCAGCTCACTCGAGTCCGATACGCAGTATTTT
TRBV19	TRBJ1-2	NA	12	NA	CASSIRGYGYTF	TGTGCCAGTAGTATACGGGGCTATGGCTACACCTTC
TRBV7-9	TRBJ1-4	NA	14	NA	CASSLAGVNEKLFF	TGTGCCAGCAGCTTAGCCGGGGTAAATGAAAAACTGTTTTTT
TRBV18	TRBJ1-5	NA	21	TRBD1	CASSLNKPGTGADRVGQPQHF	TGTGCCAGCTCACTCAACAAACCCGGGACAGGGGCAGATCGTGTCGGTCAGCCCCAGCATTTT
TRBV5-4	TRBJ2-5	NA	15	NA	CASSTLGVDRETQYF	TGTGCCAGCAGCACTTTAGGGGTGGATCGGGAGACCCAGTACTTC